This TCR beta chain was captured by sequencing in a study of CD8 T cells in Susac syndrome. In the study overall: Patients with Susac syndrome were therapy-naive, on corticosteroids, or on intravenous immunoglobulin alone at the time that blood was drawn.

Roughly 0.45 to 1 ug RNA was reverse transcribed with random hexamers. TCRdb re-called the immunoSEQ multiplex PCR reads with MiXCR, one entry per CDR3 protein. This sample has tens of thousands of distinct CDR3 sequences, with just under 95% found just once. Sequencing was performed on CD4+ T cells from PBMCs. The TCR comes from a human donor with Susac syndrome.

The CDR3 spells CASSRSGGYQETQYF. In DNA, the CDR3 is TGTGCCAGCAGCCGGAGCGGGGGGTACCAAGAGACCCAGTACTTC. The chain recombines TRBV7-9 with TRBJ2-5, with 9 bases aligning to TRBD2. Germline assignment: CDR1 SEHNR and CDR2 FQNEAQ (reference sequence). Unmatched junction bases numbered 4, after V lost 5 bases and J lost 0 bases. The CDR3 has 15 residues.